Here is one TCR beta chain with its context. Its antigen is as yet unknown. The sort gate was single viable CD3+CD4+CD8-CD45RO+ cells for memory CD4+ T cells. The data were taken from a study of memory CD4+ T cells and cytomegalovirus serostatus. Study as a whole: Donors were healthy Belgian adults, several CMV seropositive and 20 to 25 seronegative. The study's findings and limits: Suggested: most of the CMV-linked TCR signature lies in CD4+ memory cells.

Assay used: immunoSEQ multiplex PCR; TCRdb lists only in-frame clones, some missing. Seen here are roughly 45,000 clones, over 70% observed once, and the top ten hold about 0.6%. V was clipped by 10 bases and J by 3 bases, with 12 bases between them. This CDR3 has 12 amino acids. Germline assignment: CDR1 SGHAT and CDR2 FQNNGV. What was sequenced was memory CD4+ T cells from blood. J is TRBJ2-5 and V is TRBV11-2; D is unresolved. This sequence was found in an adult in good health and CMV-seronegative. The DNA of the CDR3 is TGTGCCACCGCCAGGCCAAAAGAGACCCAGTACTTC. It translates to CATARPKETQYF.